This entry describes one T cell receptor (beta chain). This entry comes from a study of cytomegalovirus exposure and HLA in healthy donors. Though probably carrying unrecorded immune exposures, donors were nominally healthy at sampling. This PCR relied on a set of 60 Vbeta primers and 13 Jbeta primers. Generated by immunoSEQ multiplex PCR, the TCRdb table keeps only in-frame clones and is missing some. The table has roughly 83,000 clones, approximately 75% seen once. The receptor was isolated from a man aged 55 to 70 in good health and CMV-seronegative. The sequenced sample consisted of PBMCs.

The CDR3 DNA sequence: TGTGCCAGCAGTGAGCCAGTCAACGAGCAGTACTTC. It codes for CASSEPVNEQYF. The chain combines TRBV6-1 with TRBJ2-7; no reliable D call. Trimming cost V 3 bases and J 5 bases, with 8 bases left between them. The CDR3 is made up of 12 amino acids. From germline, CDR1 is MNHNS and CDR2 SASEGT.